The present entry profiles one T cell receptor beta chain with its context. The target antigen is unknown. TCRdb keeps only in-frame clones here, not all; method: immunoSEQ multiplex PCR. Of about 110,000 clones in the sample, around 93% were seen once. The sample originates from a study of T cell responses to AZD1222 COVID-19 vaccine. General study findings and limits: Within unmutated variant regions lay the reported targets of nearly half of spike-specific TCRs. In a largely white British group with more females than males, clonal diversity was possibly underestimated. After two AZD1222 doses, spike-specific TCR breadth and depth rose versus day 0.

This CDR3 contains 13 residues. Trimming took 10 bases from V and 3 from J, leaving 12 bases between them. V gene TRBV12-3 or TRBV12-4 combines with J gene TRBJ2-2, with D tentatively TRBD1 (6 bases). The input for sequencing was peripheral blood, taken 28 days after the second AZD1222 dose. The sequence was collected from an adult who received the AZD1222 COVID-19 vaccine. CDR3 bases: TGTGCCACCGGACCAGGGGACACCGGGGAGCTGTTTTTT. It yields the protein CATGPGDTGELFF.